The clone carrying this TCR beta chain was detected many times. Antigen unknown. The investigators amplified TCR beta CDR3 regions from RNA transcripts. The HTBI primer set was used in a first-round RT-PCR of the TCR CDR3. TCRdb passed the multiplex PCR reads through MiXCR, listing each CDR3 protein once. The repertoire holds 500,000 to 600,000 distinct CDR3 sequences, more than 45% seen once, with around 8% in the top ten. This record belongs to a study of T cells in Graves' hyperthyroidism and ophthalmopathy. The study, taken as a whole, reports: Most thyroid clonotypes with frequency above 0.001 were detected in blood. Model predictions of ophthalmopathy came a median approximately 6.8 months before onset.

CDR1 and CDR2 from the germline V gene are DFQATT and SNEGSKA (reference sequence). V lost 4 bases and J lost 4, with 20 bases in between. CDR3 length: 16 amino acids. Input material: peripheral blood or thyroid tissue (not recorded which). V usage is TRBV20-1 and J usage is TRBJ1-5; D is perhaps TRBD1 (5 bases). The clonotype comes from a woman between 18 and 30 years old with Graves' hyperthyroidism. CDR3 sequence (DNA): TGCAGTGCTAAAGATCCGGGCCAGGGCAGGAATCAGCCCCAGCATTTT. This translates into CSAKDPGQGRNQPQHF.